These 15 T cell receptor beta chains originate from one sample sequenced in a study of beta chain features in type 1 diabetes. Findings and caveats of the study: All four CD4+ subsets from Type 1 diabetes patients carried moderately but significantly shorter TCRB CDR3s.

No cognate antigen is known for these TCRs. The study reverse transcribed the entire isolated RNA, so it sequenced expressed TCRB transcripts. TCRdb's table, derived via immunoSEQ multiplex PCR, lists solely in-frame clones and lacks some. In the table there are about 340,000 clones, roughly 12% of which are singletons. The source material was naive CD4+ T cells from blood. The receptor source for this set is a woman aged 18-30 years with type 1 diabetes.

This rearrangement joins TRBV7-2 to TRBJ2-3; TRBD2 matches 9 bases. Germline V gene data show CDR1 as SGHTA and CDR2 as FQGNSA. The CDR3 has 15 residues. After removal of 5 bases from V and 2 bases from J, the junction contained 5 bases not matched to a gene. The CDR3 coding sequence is TGTGCCAGCAGCCCCGGCGGGAGGGTCACAGATACGCAGTATTTT. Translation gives CASSPGGRVTDTQYF.

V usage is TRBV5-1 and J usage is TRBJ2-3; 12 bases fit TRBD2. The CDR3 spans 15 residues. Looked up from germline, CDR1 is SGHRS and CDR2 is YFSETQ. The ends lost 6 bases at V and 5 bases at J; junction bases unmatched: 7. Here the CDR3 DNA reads TGCGCCAGCACCCCCCTAGCGGGAGGGGTAGATACGCAGTATTTT. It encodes CASTPLAGGVDTQYF.

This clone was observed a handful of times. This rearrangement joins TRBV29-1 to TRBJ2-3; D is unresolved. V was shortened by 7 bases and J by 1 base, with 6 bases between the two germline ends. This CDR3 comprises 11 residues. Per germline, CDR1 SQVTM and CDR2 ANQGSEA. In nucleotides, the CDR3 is TGCAGCGGGAGTCGCACAGATACGCAGTATTTT. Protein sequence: CSGSRTDTQYF.

The DNA of the CDR3 is TGTGCCAGCAGCTTAGGGGCAGGTAGCAATCAGCCCCAGCATTTT. It translates to CASSLGAGSNQPQHF. The chain couples TRBV7-2 to TRBJ1-5; D gene unclear. The CDR3 spans 15 residues. Trimming removed 1 base at V and 0 bases at J, with 7 bases between. Germline CDR1 and CDR2: SGHTA and FQGNSA. The variable domain in full, completed from reference TRBV7-2 and TRBJ1-5, reads GAGVSQSPSNKVTEKGKDVELRCDPISGHTALYWYRQSLGQGLEFLIYFQGNSAPDKSGLPSDRFSAERTGGSVSTLTIQRTQQEDSAVYLCASSLGAGSNQPQHFGDGTRLSIL.

CDR3 sequence (DNA): TGTGCCATCAGTCCGACTAGCGGAAGCTCCTACGAGCAGTACGTC. Amino acids: CAISPTSGSSYEQYV. The chain combines TRBV10-3 with TRBJ2-7; 9 positions match TRBD2. CDR1 is ENHRY and CDR2 is SYGVKD in the germline V gene. Trimming cost V 5 bases and J 0 bases; bases outside gene matches: 5. The length of the CDR3 is 15 residues.

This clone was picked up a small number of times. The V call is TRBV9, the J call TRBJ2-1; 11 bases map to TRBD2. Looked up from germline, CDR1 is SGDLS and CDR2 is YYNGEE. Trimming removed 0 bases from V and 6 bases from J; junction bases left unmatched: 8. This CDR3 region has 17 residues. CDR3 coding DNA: TGTGCCAGCAGCGTAGTGGGGACTAGCGGCGTCGGCAATGAGCAGTTCTTC. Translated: CASSVVGTSGVGNEQFF.

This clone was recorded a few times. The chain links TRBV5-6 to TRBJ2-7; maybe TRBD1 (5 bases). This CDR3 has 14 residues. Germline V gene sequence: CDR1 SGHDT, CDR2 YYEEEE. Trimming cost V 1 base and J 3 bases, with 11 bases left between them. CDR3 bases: TGTGCCAGCAGCTTGTATCAGGGTGGCTACGAGCAGTACGTC. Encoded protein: CASSLYQGGYEQYV.

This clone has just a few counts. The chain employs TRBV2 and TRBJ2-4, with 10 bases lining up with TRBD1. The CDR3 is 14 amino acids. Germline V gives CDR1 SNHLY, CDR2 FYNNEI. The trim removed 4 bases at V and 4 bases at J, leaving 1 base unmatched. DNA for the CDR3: TGTGCCAGCAGTGGGACAGGGGGTAAAAACATTCAGTACTTC. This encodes CASSGTGGKNIQYF.

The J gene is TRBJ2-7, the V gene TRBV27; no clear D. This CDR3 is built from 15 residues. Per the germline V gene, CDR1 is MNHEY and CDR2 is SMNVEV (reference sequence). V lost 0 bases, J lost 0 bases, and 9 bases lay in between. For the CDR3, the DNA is TGTGCCAGCAGTTTATCTTACTCATACTCCTACGAGCAGTACTTC. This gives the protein CASSLSYSYSYEQYF.

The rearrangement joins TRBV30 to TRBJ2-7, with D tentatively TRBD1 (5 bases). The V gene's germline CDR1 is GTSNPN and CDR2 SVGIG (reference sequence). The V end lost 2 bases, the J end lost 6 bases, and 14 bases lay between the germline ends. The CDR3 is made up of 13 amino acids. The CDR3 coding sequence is TGTGCCTGGAGTCGACTTCCTACAGGCGAGCAGTACGTC. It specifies CAWSRLPTGEQYV.

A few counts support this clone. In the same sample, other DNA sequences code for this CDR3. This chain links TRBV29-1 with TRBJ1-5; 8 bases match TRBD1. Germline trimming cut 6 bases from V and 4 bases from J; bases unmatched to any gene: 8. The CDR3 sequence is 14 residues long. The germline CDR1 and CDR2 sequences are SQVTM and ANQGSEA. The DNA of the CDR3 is TGCAGCGTGGCAACAGGGGGAGGGAATCAGCCCCAGCATTTT. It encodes CSVATGGGNQPQHF.

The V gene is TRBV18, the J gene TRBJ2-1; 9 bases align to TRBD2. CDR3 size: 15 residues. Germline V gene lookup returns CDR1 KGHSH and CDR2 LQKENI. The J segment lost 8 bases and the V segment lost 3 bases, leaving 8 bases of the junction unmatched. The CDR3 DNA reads TGTGCCAGCTCACCCTTAGCGGGAGTTAGGCATGAGCAGTTCTTC. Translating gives CASSPLAGVRHEQFF.

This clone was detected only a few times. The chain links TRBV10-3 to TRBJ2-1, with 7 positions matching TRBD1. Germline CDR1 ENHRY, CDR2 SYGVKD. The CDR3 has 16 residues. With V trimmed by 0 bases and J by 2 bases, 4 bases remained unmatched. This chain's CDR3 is CAISESSGTAYNEQFF. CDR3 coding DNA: TGTGCCATCAGTGAGTCGAGTGGGACAGCCTACAATGAGCAGTTCTTC.

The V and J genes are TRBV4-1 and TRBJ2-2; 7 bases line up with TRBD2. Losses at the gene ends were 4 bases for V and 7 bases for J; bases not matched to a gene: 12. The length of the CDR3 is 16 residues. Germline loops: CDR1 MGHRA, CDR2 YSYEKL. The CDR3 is CASSLPGLRTDGELFF. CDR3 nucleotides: TGCGCCAGCAGCCTACCGGGACTACGTACGGACGGGGAGCTGTTTTTT.

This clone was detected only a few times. CDR3 protein: CASSFGGTINEQFF. CDR3 DNA: TGTGCCAGCAGCTTCGGGGGGACTATCAATGAGCAGTTCTTC. The chain joins TRBV11-2 to TRBJ2-1; TRBD2 matches at 7 bases. The CDR3 spans 14 residues. Germline CDR1 reads SGHAT; CDR2 reads FQNNGV. The junction had 5 bases not matched to a gene; V was cut back by 3 bases and J by 6 bases.